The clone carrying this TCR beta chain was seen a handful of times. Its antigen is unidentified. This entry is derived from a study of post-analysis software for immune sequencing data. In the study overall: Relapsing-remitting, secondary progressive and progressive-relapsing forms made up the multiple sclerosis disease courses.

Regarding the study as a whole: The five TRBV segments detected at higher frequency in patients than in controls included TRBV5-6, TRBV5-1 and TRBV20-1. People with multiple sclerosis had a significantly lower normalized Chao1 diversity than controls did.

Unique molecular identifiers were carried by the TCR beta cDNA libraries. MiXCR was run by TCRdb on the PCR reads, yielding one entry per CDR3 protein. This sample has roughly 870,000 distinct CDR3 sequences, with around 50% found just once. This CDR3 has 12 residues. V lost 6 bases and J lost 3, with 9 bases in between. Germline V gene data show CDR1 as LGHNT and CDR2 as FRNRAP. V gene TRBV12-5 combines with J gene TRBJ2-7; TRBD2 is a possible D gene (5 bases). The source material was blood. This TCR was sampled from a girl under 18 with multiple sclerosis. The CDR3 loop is CASGPGNYEQYF. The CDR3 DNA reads TGTGCTAGTGGCCCGGGAAACTACGAGCAGTACTTC.